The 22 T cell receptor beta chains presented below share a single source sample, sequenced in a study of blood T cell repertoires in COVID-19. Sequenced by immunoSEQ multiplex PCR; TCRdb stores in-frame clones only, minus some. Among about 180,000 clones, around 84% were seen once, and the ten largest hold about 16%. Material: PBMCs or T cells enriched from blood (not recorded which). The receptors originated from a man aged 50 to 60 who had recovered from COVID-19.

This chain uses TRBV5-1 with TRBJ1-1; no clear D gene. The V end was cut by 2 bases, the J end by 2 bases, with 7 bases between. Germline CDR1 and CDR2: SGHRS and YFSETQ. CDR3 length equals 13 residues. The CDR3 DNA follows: TGCGCCAGCAGCTTAACTCTCAACACTGAAGCTTTCTTT. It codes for CASSLTLNTEAFF. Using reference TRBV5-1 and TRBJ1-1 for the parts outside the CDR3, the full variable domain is KAGVTQTPRYLIKTRGQQVTLSCSPISGHRSVSWYQQTPGQGLQFLFEYFSETQRNKGNFPGRFSGRQFSNSRSEMNVSTLELGDSALYLCASSLTLNTEAFFGQGTRLTVV.

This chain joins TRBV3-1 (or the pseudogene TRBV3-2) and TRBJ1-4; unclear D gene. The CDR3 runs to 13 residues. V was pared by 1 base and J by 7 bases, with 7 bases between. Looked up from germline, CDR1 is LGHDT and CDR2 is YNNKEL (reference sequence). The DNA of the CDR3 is TGTGCCAGCAGCCAAGTCCAGTCTGAAAAACTGTTTTTT. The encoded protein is CASSQVQSEKLFF.

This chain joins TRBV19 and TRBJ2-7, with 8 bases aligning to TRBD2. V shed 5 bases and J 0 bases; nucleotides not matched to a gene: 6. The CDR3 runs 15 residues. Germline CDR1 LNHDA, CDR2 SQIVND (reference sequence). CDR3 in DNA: TGTGCCAGTAGTCCTCAGGGGACTAGCTCCTACGAGCAGTACTTC. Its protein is CASSPQGTSSYEQYF.

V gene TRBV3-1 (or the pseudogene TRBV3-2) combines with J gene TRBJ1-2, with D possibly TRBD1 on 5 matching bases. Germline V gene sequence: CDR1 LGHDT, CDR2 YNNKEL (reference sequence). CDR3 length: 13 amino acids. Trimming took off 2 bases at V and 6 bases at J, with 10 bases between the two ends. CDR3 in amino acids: CASSQIDRNGYTF. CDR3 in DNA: TGTGCCAGCAGCCAAATCGACAGAAATGGCTACACCTTC.

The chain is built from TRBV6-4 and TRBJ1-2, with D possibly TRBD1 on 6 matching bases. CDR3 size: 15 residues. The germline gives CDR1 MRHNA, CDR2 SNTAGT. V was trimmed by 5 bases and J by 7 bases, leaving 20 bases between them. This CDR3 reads CASSMTGAKPVGYTF. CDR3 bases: TGTGCCAGCAGTATGACAGGCGCGAAGCCAGTTGGCTACACCTTC.

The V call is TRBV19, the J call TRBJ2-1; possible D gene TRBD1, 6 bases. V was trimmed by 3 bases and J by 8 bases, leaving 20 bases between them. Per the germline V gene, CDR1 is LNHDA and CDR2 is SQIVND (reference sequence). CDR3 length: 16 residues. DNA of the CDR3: TGTGCCAGTAGTATGGGGACACGAGATTTTGTCCATGAGCAGTTCTTC. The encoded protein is CASSMGTRDFVHEQFF.

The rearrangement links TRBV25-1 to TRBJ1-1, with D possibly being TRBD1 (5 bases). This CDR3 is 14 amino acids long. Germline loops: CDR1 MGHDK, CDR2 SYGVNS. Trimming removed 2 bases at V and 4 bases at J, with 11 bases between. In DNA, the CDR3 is TGTGCCAGCAGTGAAACCGCAGGGCGCACTGAAGCTTTCTTT. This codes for CASSETAGRTEAFF.

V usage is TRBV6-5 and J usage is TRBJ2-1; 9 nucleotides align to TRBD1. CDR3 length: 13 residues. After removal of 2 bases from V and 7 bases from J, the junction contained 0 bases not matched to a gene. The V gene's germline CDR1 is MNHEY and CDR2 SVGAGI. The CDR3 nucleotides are TGTGCCAGCAGTTACGACAGGGGGAATGAGCAGTTCTTC. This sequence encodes CASSYDRGNEQFF.

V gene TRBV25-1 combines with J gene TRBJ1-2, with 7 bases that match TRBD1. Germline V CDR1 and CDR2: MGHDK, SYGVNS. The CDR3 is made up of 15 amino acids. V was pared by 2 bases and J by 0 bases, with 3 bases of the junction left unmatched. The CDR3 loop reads CASSEDRAANYGYTF. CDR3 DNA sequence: TGTGCCAGCAGTGAAGACAGGGCGGCTAACTATGGCTACACCTTC.

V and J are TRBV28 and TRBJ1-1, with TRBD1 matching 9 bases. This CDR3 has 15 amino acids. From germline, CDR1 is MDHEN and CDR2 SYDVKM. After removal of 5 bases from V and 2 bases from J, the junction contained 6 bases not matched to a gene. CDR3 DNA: TGTGCCAGCAGTGGGAACAGGGGGCATAACACTGAAGCTTTCTTT. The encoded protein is CASSGNRGHNTEAFF.

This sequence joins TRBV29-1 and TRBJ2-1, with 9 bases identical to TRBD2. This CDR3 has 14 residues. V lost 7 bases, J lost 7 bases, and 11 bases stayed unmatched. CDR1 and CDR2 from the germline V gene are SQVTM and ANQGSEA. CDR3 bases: TGCAGCGCCAAGAAAGGCGGGGGGGCAAATGAGCAGTTCTTC. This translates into CSAKKGGGANEQFF.

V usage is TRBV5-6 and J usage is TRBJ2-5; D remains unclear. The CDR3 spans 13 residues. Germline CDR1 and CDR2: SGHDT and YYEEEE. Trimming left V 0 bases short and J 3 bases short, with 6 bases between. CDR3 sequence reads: CASSLGREETQYF. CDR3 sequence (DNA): TGTGCCAGCAGCTTGGGACGGGAAGAGACCCAGTACTTC.

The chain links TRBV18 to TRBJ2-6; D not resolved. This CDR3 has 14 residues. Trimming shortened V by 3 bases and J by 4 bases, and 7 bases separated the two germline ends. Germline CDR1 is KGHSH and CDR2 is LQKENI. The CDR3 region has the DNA TGTGCCAGCTCACCTTCGTTCGGGGCCAACGTCCTGACTTTC. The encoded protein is CASSPSFGANVLTF.

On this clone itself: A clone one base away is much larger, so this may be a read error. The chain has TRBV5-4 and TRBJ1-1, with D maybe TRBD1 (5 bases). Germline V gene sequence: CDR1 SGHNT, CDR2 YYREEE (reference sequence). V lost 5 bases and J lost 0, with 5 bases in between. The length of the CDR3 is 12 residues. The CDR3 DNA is TGTGCCAGCAGGACAGTGAACACTGAAGCTTTCTTT. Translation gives CASRTVNTEAFF.

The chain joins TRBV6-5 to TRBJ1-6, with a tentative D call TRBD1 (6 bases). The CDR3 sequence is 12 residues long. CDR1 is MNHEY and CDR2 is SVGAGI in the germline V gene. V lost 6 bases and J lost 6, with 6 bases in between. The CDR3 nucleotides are TGTGCCAGCAGGGACAGTAATTCACCCCTCCACTTT. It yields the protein CASRDSNSPLHF.

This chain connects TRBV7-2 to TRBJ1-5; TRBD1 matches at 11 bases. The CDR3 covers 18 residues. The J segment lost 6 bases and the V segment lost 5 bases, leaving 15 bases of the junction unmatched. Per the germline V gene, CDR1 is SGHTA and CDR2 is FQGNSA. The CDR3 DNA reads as TGTGCCAGCAGCCTTAATCCGGACAGGGGGCGTCTTGGTCAGCCCCAGCATTTT. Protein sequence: CASSLNPDRGRLGQPQHF.

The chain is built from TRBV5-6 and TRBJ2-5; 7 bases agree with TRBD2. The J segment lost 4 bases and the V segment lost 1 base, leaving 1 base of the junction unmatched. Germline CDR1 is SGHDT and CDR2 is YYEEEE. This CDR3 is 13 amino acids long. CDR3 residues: CASSLIAGETQYF. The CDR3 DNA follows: TGTGCCAGCAGCTTGATAGCGGGAGAGACCCAGTACTTC. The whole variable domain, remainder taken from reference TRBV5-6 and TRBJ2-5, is DAGVTQSPTHLIKTRGQQVTLRCSPKSGHDTVSWYQQALGQGPQFIFQYYEEEERQRGNFPDRFSGHQFPNYSSELNVNALLLGDSALYLCASSLIAGETQYFGPGTRLLVL.

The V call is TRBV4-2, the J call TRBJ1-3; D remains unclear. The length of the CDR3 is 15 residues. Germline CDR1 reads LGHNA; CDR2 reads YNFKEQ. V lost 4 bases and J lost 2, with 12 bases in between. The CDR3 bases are TGTGCCAGCAGCCCCTCGTTTTCCGCTGGAAACACCATATATTTT. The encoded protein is CASSPSFSAGNTIYF.

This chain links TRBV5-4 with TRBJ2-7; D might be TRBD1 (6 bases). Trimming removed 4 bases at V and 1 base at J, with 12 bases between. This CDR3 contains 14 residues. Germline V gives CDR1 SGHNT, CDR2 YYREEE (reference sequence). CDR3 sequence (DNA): TGTGCCAGCAGCGTCGGGACACATTCCTACGAGCAGTACTTC. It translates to CASSVGTHSYEQYF.

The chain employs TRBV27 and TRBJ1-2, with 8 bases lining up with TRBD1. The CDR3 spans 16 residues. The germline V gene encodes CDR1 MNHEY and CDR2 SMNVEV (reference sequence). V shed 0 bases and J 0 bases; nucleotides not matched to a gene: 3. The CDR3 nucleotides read TGTGCCAGCAGTTTATCTTCAGGGGGCCCTAACTATGGCTACACCTTC. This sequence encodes CASSLSSGGPNYGYTF.

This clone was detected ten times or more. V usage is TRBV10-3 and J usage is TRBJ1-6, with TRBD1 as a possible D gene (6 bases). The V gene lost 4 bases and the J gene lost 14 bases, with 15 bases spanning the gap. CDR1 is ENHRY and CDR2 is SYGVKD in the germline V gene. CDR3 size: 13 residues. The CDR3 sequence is CAISAGGSATLHF. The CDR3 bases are TGTGCCATCAGTGCTGGGGGCAGTGCAACCCTCCACTTT.

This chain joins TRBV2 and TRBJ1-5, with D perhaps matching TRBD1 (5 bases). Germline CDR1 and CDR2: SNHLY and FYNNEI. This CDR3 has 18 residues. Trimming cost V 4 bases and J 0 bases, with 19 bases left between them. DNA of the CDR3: TGTGCCAGCAGTGGGAATGTCGGGGGTCACTATAGCAATCAGCCCCAGCATTTT. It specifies CASSGNVGGHYSNQPQHF. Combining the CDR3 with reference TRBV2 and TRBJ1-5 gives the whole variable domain EPEVTQTPSHQVTQMGQEVILRCVPISNHLYFYWYRQILGQKVEFLVSFYNNEISEKSEIFDDQFSVERPDGSNFTLKIRSTKLEDSAMYFCASSGNVGGHYSNQPQHFGDGTRLSIL.